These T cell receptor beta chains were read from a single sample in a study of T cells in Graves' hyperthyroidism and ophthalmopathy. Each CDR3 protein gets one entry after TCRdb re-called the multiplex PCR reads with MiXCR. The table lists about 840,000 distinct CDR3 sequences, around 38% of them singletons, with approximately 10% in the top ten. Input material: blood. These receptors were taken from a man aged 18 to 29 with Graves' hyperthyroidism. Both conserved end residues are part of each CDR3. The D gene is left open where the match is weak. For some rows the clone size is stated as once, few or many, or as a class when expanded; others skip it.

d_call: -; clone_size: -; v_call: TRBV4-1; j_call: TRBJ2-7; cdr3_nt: TGCGCCAGCAGCCTTCTTTGGTCCAGCGGCTCCTACGAGCAGTACTTC; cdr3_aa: CASSLLWSSGSYEQYF
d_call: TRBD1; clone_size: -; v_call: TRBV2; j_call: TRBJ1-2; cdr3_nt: TGTGCCAGTTATGGACAGGGTCGGCACTATGGCTACACCTTC; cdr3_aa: CASYGQGRHYGYTF
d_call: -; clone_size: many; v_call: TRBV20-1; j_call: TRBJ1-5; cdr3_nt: TGCAGTGCCCTCCCGGGGGGACCGCAGCCCCAGCATTTT; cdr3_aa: CSALPGGPQPQHF
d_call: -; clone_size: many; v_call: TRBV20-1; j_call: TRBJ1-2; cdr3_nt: TGCAGTGCTAGAGGCCGCGTGAAGTCAGGGTACTATGGCTACACCTTC; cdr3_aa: CSARGRVKSGYYGYTF
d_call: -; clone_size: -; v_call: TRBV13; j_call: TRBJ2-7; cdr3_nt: TGTGCCAGCAGCTTAGGGGGAGATACCGAGCAGTACTTC; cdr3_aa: CASSLGGDTEQYF
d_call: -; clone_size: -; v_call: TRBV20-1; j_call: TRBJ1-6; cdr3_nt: TGCAGTGCTAGAGATCGGCAGCTAGGGGGTAACTCACCCCTCCACTTT; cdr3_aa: CSARDRQLGGNSPLHF
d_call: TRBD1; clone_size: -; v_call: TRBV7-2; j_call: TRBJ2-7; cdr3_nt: TGTGCCAGCAGCCAAGAGACAGGGGGCTACGACGAGCAGTACTTC; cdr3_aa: CASSQETGGYDEQYF
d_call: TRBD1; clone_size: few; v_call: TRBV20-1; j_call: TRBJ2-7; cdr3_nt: TGCAGTGCTCTCGGGACAGTCGCCTCCTACGAGCAGTACTTC; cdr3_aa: CSALGTVASYEQYF
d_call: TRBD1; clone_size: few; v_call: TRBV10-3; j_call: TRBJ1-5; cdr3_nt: TGTGCCAGCAGTGGGGCTATTGGACAGGGAGGTCAGCCCCAGCATTTT; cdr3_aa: CASSGAIGQGGQPQHF
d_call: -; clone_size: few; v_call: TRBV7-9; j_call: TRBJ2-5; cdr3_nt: TGTGCCAGCAGCCCGACCGGGACGGGGAGTACCCAGTACTTC; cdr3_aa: CASSPTGTGSTQYF
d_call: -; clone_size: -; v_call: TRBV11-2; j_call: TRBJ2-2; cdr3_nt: TGTGCCAGCACTAATCCGAGCACCGGGGAGCTGTTTTTT; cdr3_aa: CASTNPSTGELFF
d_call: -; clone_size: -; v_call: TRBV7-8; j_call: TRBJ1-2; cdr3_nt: TGTGCCAGCAGGTCCGGACAGCTTGGCTATGGCTACACCTTC; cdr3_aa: CASRSGQLGYGYTF
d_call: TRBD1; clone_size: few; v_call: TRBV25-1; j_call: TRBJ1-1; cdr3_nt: TGTGCCAGCCAAGGGACAGTCGGCTATGGGGCTTTCTTT; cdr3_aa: CASQGTVGYGAFF
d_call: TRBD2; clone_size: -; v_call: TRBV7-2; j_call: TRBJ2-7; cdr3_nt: TGTGCCAGCAGCGCCCCGGCACTAGCGGGACACGAGCAGTACTTC; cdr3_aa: CASSAPALAGHEQYF